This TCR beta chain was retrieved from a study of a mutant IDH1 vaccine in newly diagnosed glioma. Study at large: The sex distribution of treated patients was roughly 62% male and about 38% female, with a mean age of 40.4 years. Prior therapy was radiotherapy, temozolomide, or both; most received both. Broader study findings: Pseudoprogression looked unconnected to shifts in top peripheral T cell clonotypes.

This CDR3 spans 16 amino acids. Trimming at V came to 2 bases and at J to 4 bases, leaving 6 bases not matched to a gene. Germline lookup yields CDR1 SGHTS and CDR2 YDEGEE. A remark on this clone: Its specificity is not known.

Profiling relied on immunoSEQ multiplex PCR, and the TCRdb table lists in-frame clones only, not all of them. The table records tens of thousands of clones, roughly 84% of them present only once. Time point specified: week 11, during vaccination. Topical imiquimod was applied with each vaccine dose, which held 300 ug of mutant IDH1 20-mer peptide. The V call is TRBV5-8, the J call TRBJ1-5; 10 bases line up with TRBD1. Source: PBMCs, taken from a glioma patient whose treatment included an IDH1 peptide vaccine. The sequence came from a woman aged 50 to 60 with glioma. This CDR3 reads CASSFPRTGGNQPQHF. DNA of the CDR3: TGTGCCAGCAGCTTCCCTAGGACAGGGGGAAATCAGCCCCAGCATTTT.